Listed below are T cell receptor beta chains from one sample, sequenced in a study of shared clonotypes between healthy human individuals. Assay: immunoSEQ multiplex PCR; the TCRdb copy retains only in-frame clones and omits some. The table includes a few million clones, around 93% detected once. The sample was naive CD4+ T cells from PBMCs. These receptors all stem from a man aged 18 to 30 in good health. Some clones in this sample may be carry-over from other donors' samples. Each CDR3 is given with its conserved first and last residue. Each record gives: D gene, V gene, J gene, clone size, CDR3 protein, CDR3 DNA. D genes are given only for firm matches. The size of a clone is reported for some rows only, either as once, few or many, or as a class for expanded clones.

>.|TRBV13|TRBJ1-4|.
CASSLRGNANEKLFF
TGTGCCAGCAGCTTACGGGGGAACGCTAATGAAAAACTGTTTTTT
>TRBD2|TRBV7-3|TRBJ2-7|once
CASSLTRGGSGEQYF
TGTGCCAGCAGCTTAACTCGCGGCGGGAGTGGCGAGCAGTACTTC
>TRBD1|TRBV6-5|TRBJ2-7|.
CASSYSDRGSYEQYF
TGTGCCAGCAGTTACTCCGACAGGGGGTCCTACGAGCAGTACTTC
>.|TRBV5-4|TRBJ2-7|.
CASSLVAGTYEQYF
TGTGCCAGCAGCTTGGTGGCAGGGACCTACGAGCAGTACTTC
>.|TRBV2|TRBJ2-1|.
CASSELGGRYNEQFF
TGTGCCAGCAGTGAGCTAGGGGGAAGGTACAATGAGCAGTTCTTC
>.|TRBV27|TRBJ1-1|.
CASSYKGNTEAFF
TGTGCCAGCAGTTATAAGGGAAACACTGAAGCTTTCTTT
>.|TRBV6-4|TRBJ2-3|once
CASSVGRFGTDTQYF
TGTGCCAGCAGTGTGGGCAGGTTCGGGACAGATACGCAGTATTTT
>TRBD2|TRBV5-1|TRBJ2-3|.
CASSLAGTSTDTQYF
TGCGCCAGCAGCCTAGCGGGAACTAGCACAGATACGCAGTATTTT
>.|TRBV28|TRBJ2-5|.
CASRTAKQETQYF
TGTGCCAGCCGGACAGCCAAACAAGAGACCCAGTACTTC
>.|TRBV6-1|TRBJ2-6|.
CASSEVGLGANVLTF
TGTGCCAGCAGTGAAGTTGGATTAGGGGCCAACGTCCTGACTTTC
>TRBD1|TRBV9|TRBJ2-3|.
CASSVEGTGPTDTQYF
TGTGCCAGCAGCGTAGAAGGGACAGGGCCCACAGATACGCAGTATTTT
>.|TRBV28|TRBJ1-5|.
CASSLARSNQPQHF
TGTGCCAGCAGTTTAGCACGTAGCAATCAGCCCCAGCATTTT
>.|TRBV7-6|TRBJ2-5|.
CASSPGVETQYF
TGTGCCAGCAGCCCAGGGGTTGAGACCCAGTACTTC
>TRBD1|TRBV30|TRBJ1-4|.
CAWSVPDRDNEKLFF
TGTGCCTGGAGTGTACCGGACAGGGACAATGAAAAACTGTTTTTT
>TRBD2|TRBV5-1|TRBJ2-1|.
CASSSSGLAGGLEQFF
TGCGCCAGCAGCTCCTCGGGACTAGCGGGAGGCCTTGAGCAGTTCTTC
>.|TRBV9|TRBJ2-2|.
CASSTGTVNTGELFF
TGTGCCAGCAGCACCGGGACGGTGAACACCGGGGAGCTGTTTTTT
>.|TRBV5-8|TRBJ2-5|.
CASSLEQSGETQYF
TGTGCCAGCAGCTTGGAGCAATCGGGGGAGACCCAGTACTTC
>TRBD1|TRBV7-9|TRBJ1-5|.
CASSLETGGAGKPQHF
TGTGCCAGCAGCTTAGAGACAGGGGGCGCAGGGAAGCCCCAGCATTTT
>TRBD1|TRBV6-5|TRBJ2-7|.
CASSTDRVEQYF
TGTGCCAGCAGCACGGACAGGGTCGAGCAGTACTTC
>TRBD1|TRBV19|TRBJ2-5|.
CASSILGQGGESQYF
TGTGCCAGTAGTATCCTCGGACAGGGGGGAGAGAGCCAGTACTTC
>.|TRBV18|TRBJ2-3|.
CASSPPANRALRPDTQYF
TGTGCCAGCTCCCCTCCAGCGAACAGGGCCCTCCGTCCAGATACGCAGTATTTT
>.|TRBV30|TRBJ1-4|few
CAWSVRATANEKLFF
TGTGCCTGGAGTGTAAGGGCCACGGCTAATGAAAAACTGTTTTTT
>TRBD2|TRBV7-9|TRBJ2-1|.
CASSLVAGAHNEQFF
TGTGCCAGCAGCTTAGTTGCGGGAGCTCACAATGAGCAGTTCTTC
>.|TRBV28|TRBJ2-1|.
CASSSLPLTTYNEQFF
TGTGCCAGCAGTTCCCTCCCCCTAACTACCTACAATGAGCAGTTCTTC
>.|TRBV28|TRBJ1-1|.
CASSPRRGTEAFF
TGTGCCAGCAGTCCTCGGAGAGGGACTGAAGCTTTCTTT
>.|TRBV27|TRBJ2-7|.
CASSYGPRTYEQYF
TGTGCCAGCAGTTACGGCCCTAGAACCTACGAGCAGTACTTC
>.|TRBV4-1|TRBJ2-7|.
CASSPGPAGSTSSYEQYF
TGCGCCAGCAGCCCAGGCCCAGCAGGTTCTACTAGCTCCTACGAGCAGTACTTC
>TRBD1|TRBV25-1|TRBJ2-7|.
CASSELQGHEQYF
TGTGCCAGCAGTGAACTACAGGGGCACGAGCAGTACTTC
>.|TRBV4-3|TRBJ1-4|.
CASSQDSPGALATNEKLFF
TGCGCCAGCAGCCAAGATTCCCCCGGGGCCCTAGCAACTAATGAAAAACTGTTTTTT
>TRBD1|TRBV28|TRBJ2-7|.
CASSSTGTDYEQYF
TGTGCCAGCAGTTCAACCGGGACAGACTACGAGCAGTACTTC
>.|TRBV12-1|TRBJ2-7|.
CASSLLNPGQKSYEQYF
TGTGCCAGCAGCCTCCTCAATCCGGGACAGAAATCCTACGAGCAGTACTTC
>.|TRBV6-6|TRBJ1-1|.
CASSYQDLSSTEAFF
TGTGCCAGCAGTTACCAGGACTTGTCGAGCACTGAAGCTTTCTTT
>.|TRBV6-5|TRBJ2-7|.
CASSPRPSSYEQYF
TGTGCCAGCAGTCCTAGACCGAGCTCCTACGAGCAGTACTTC
>.|TRBV5-1|TRBJ2-7|.
CASSLGGPPASYEQYF
TGCGCCAGCAGCCTGGGTGGGCCGCCCGCCTCCTACGAGCAGTACTTC
>.|TRBV4-1|TRBJ2-5|.
CASSFAPQETQYF
TGCGCCAGCAGCTTCGCTCCTCAAGAGACCCAGTACTTC
>.|TRBV5-1|TRBJ1-5|.
CASSEGYSNQPQHF
TGCGCCAGCAGTGAGGGGTATAGCAATCAGCCCCAGCATTTT
>.|TRBV29-1|TRBJ2-7|.
CSAHGPSPYEQYF
TGCAGCGCCCACGGACCCAGCCCCTACGAGCAGTACTTC
>.|TRBV5-8|TRBJ2-7|once
CASSLATGYSYEQYF
TGTGCCAGCAGCTTAGCAACAGGGTACTCCTACGAGCAGTACTTC
>.|TRBV5-1|TRBJ2-3|.
CASSLVGGSLRDTQYF
TGCGCCAGCAGCTTGGTCGGTGGGTCGCTTAGGGATACGCAGTATTTT
>.|TRBV7-2|TRBJ2-3|.
CASSLESASDTQYF
TGTGCCAGCAGCTTAGAGTCTGCGTCAGATACGCAGTATTTT
>.|TRBV10-3|TRBJ2-2|few
CAITSSGGTGELFF
TGTGCCATCACCTCCTCAGGCGGTACCGGGGAGCTGTTTTTT
>.|TRBV7-9|TRBJ2-1|.
CASSPHLQRNEQFF
TGTGCCAGCAGCCCTCACCTACAGCGGAATGAGCAGTTCTTC